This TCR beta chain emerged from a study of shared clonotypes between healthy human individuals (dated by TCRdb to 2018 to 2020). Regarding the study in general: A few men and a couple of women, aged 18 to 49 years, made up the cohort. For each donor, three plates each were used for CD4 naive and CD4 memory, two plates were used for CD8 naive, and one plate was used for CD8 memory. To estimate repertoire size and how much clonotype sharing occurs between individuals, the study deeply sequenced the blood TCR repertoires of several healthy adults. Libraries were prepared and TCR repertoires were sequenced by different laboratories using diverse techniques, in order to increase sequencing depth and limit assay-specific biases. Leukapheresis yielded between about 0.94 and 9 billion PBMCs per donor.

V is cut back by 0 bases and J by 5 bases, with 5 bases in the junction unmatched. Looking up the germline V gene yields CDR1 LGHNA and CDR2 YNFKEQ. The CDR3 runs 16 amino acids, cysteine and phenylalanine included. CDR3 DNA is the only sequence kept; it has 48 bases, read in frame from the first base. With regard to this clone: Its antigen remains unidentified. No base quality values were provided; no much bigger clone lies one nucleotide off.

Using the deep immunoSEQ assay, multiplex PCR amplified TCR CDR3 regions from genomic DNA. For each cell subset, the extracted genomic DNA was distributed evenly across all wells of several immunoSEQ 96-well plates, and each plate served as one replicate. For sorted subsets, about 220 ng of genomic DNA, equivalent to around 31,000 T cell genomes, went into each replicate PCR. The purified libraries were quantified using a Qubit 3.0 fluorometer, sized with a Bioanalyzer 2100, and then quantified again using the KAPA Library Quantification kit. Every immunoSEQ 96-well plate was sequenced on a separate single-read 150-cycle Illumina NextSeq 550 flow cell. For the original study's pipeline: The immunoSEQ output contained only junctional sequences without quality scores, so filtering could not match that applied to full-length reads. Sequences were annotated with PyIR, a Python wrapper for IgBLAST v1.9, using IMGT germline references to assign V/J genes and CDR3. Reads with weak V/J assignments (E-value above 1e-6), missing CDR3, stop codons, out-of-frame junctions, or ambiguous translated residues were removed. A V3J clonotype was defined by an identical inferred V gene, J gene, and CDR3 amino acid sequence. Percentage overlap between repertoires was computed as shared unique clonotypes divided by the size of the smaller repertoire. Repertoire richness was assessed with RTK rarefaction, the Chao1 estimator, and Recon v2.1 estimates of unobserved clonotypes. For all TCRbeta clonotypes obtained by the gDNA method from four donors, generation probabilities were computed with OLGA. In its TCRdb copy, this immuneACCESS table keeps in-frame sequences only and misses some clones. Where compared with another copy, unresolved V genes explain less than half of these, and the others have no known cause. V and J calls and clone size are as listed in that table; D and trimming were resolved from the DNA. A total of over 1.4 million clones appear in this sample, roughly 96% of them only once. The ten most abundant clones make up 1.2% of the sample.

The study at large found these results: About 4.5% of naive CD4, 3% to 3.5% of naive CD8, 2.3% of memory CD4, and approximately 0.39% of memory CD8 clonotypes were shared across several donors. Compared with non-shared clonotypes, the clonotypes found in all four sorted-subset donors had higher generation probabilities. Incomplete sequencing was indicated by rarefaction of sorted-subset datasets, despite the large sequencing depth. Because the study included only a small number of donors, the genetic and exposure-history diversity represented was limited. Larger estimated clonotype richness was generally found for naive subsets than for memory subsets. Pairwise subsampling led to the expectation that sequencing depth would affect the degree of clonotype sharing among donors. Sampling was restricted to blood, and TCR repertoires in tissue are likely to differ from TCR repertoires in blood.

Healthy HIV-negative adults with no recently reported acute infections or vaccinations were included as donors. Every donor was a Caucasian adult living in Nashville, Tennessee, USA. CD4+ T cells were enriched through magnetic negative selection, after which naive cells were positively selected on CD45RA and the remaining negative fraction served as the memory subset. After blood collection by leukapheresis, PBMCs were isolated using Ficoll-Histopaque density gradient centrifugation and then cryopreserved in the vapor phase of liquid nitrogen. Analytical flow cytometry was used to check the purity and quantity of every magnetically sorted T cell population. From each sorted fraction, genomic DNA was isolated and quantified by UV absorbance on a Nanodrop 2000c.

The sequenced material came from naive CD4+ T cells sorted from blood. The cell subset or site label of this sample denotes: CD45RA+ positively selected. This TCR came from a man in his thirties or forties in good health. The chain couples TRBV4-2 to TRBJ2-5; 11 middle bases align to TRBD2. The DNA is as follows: TGTGCCAGCAGCCAAGAATCACTAGCGGGAGCGGAGACCCAGTACTTC. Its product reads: CASSQESLAGAETQYF.